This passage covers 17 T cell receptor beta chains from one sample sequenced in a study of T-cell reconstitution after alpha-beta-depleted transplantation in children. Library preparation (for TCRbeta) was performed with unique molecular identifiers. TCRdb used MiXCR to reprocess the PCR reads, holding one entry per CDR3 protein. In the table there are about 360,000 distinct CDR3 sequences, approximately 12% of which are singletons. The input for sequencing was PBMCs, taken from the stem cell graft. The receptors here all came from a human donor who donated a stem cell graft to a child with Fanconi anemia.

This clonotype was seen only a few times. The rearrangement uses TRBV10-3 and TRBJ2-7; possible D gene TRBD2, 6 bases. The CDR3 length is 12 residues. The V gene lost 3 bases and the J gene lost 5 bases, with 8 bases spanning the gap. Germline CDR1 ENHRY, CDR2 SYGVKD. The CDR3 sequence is CAISEWGDEQYV. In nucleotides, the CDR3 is TGTGCCATCAGTGAATGGGGGGACGAGCAGTACGTC.

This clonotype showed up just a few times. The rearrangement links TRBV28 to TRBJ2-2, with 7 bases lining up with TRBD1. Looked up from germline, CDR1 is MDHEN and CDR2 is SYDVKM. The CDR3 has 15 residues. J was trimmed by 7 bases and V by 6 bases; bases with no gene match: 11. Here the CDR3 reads CASSSGTASSGELFF. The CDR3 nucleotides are TGTGCCAGCAGCTCCGGGACAGCGAGCAGCGGGGAGCTGTTTTTT. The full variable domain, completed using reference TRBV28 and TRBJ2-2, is DVKVTQSSRYLVKRTGEKVFLECVQDMDHENMFWYRQDPGLGLRLIYFSYDVKMKEKGDIPEGYSVSREKKERFSLILESASTNQTSMYLCASSSGTASSGELFFGEGSRLTVL.

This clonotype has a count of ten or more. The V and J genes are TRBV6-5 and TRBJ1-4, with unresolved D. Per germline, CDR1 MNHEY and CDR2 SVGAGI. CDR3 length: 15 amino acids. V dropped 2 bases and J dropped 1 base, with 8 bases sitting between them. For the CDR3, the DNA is TGTGCCAGCAGTTACCCCCCGGGAACTAATGAAAAACTGTTTTTT. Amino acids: CASSYPPGTNEKLFF.

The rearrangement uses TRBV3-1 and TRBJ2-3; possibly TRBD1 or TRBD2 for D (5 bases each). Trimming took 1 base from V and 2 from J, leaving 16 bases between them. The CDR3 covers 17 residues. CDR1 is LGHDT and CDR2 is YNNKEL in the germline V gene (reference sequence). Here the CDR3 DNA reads TGTGCCAGCAGCCAAGGAGGGACCTGGATTTACACAGATACGCAGTATTTT. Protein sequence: CASSQGGTWIYTDTQYF.

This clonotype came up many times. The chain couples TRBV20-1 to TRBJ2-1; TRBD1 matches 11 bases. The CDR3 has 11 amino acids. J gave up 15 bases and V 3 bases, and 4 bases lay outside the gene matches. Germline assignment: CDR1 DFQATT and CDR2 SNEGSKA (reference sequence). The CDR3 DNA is TGCAGTGCTAGCCAAGGACAGGGGGCGTTCTTC. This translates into CSASQGQGAFF.

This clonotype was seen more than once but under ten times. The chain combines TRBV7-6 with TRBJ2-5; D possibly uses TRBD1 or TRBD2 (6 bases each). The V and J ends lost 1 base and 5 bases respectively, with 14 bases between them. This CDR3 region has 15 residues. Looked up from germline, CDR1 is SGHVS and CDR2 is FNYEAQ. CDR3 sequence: CASSLVPGAGETQYF. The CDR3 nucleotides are TGTGCCAGCAGCTTAGTTCCGGGGGCGGGGGAGACCCAGTACTTC.

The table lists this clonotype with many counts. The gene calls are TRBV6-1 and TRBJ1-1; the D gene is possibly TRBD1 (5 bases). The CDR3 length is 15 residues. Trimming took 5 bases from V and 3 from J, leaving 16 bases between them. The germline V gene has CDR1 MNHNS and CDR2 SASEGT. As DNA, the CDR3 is TGTGCCAGCAGTCAACTGACAGTAACGTACACTGAAGCTTTCTTT. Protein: CASSQLTVTYTEAFF.

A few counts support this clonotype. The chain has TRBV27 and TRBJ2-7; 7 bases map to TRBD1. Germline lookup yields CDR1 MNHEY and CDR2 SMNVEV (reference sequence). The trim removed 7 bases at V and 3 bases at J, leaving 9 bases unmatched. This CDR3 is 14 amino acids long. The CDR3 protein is CASKPPGQNYEQYF. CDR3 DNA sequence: TGTGCCAGCAAACCCCCGGGACAGAACTACGAGCAGTACTTC.

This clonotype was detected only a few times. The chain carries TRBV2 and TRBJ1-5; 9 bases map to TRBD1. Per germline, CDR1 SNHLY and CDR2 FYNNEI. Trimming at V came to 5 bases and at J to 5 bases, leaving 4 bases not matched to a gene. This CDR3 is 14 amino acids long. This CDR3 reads CASSQQGADQPQHF. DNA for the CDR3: TGTGCCAGCAGTCAACAGGGGGCCGATCAGCCCCAGCATTTT.

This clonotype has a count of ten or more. The CDR3 spells CASSPGTGGSGAFF. Written as DNA, the CDR3 is TGTGCCAGCAGTCCCGGGACAGGGGGTTCGGGGGCTTTCTTT. The chain has TRBV27 and TRBJ1-1, with 11 bases aligning to TRBD1. V gave up 5 bases and J gave up 11 bases; unmatched junction bases: 10. Germline CDR1 MNHEY, CDR2 SMNVEV (reference sequence). There are 14 residues in the CDR3.

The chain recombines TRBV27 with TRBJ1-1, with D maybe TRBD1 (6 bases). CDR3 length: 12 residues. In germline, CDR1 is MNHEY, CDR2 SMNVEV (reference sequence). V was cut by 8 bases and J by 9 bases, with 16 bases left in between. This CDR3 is CASLEGGEKAFF. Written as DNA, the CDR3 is TGTGCCAGCCTCGAGGGGGGAGAAAAAGCTTTCTTT.

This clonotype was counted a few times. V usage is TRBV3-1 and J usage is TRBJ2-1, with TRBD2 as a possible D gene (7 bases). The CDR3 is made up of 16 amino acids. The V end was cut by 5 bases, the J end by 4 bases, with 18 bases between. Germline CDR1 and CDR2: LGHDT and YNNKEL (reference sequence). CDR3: CASSYAGAWGYNEQFF. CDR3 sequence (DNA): TGTGCCAGCAGCTATGCGGGGGCCTGGGGTTACAATGAGCAGTTCTTC.

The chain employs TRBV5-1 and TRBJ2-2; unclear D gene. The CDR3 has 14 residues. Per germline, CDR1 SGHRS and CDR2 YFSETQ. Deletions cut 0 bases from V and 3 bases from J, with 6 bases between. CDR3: CASSLVAYTGELFF. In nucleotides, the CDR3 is TGCGCCAGCAGCTTGGTGGCCTACACCGGGGAGCTGTTTTTT.

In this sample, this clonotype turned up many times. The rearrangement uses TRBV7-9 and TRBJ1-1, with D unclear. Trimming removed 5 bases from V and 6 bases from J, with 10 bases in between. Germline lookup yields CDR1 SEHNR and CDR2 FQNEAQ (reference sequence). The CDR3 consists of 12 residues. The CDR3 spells CASSTWAPEAFF. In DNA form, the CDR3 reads TGTGCCAGCAGCACCTGGGCCCCTGAAGCTTTCTTT.

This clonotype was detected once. CDR3 bases: TGCGCCAGCAGTATCGGACAGGGAGGCACAGATACGCAGCATTTT. It encodes CASSIGQGGTDTQHF. The chain is built from TRBV5-1 and TRBJ2-3, with TRBD1 matching 8 bases. The assigned J gene may be wrong: the sequence end matches TRBJ1-5 better. The CDR3 covers 15 residues. Germline CDR1 reads SGHRS; CDR2 reads YFSETQ.

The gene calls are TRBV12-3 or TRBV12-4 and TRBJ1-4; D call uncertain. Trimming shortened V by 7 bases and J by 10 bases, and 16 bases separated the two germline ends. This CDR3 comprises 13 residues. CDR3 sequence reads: CASTLVSGGKLFF. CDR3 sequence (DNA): TGTGCCAGCACGCTCGTATCGGGAGGAAAACTGTTTTTT.

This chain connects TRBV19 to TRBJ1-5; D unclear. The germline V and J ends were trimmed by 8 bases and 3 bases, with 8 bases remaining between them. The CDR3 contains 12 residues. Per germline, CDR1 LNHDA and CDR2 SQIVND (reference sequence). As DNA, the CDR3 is TGTGCCAGTCGCTCGGACAATCAGCCCCAGCATTTT. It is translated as CASRSDNQPQHF.